Following are 9 T cell receptor beta chains from one sample sequenced in a study of T-cell reconstitution after alpha-beta-depleted transplantation in children. Unique molecular identifiers tagged the TCRbeta library. In TCRdb, the PCR reads were re-called with MiXCR into one record per CDR3 protein. The sample comprises about 980,000 distinct CDR3 sequences, roughly 29% of which are singletons, and approximately 30% rests with the top ten. The specimen comprised PBMCs, mostly from graft donor cells, sampled 360 days after TCRalphabeta/CD19-depleted stem cell transplant. These receptors were taken from a boy in the first two years of life who had a stem cell transplant for SCID, so the T cells may come from the graft donor.

The chain recombines TRBV18 with TRBJ2-5, with D possibly matching TRBD2 (6 bases). Deletions cut 1 base from V and 4 bases from J, with 13 bases between. In germline, CDR1 is KGHSH, CDR2 LQKENI. The CDR3 has 15 amino acids. CDR3 residues: CASSPRRGEGETQYF. As DNA, the CDR3 is TGTGCCAGCTCACCACGGCGGGGAGAGGGAGAGACCCAGTACTTC.

The chain combines TRBV12-3 or TRBV12-4 with TRBJ2-5; tentatively, D is TRBD2 (5 bases). This CDR3 has 14 residues. The ends were cut back, 6 bases at V and 5 bases at J, with 16 bases in the middle. CDR3 region: CASSVRQGGETQYF. For the CDR3, the DNA is TGTGCCAGCAGCGTCAGGCAAGGCGGGGAGACCCAGTACTTC.

The chain combines TRBV5-1 with TRBJ2-7; 10 bases are a match to TRBD1. With 3 bases clipped from V and 3 bases from J, the junction kept 12 bases outside the gene matches. CDR3 length: 17 amino acids. Germline CDR1 is SGHRS and CDR2 is YFSETQ. The CDR3 spells CASSSLDRGTGVYEQYF. CDR3 sequence (DNA): TGCGCCAGCAGCTCACTCGACCGAGGGACAGGGGTCTACGAGCAGTACTTC.

The rearrangement links TRBV6-2 or TRBV6-3 to TRBJ2-7; weak D call: TRBD2 (5 bases). The CDR3 is 14 residues long. Germline values: CDR1 MNHEY, CDR2 SVGEGT. V lost 5 bases and J lost 3, with 14 bases in between. The CDR3 protein is CASSPGGPLYEQYF. DNA of the CDR3: TGTGCCAGCAGTCCTGGCGGGCCGCTCTACGAGCAGTACTTC.

V gene TRBV7-2 combines with J gene TRBJ2-7, with D possibly TRBD2 on 6 matching bases. The V gene lost 5 bases and the J gene lost 6 bases, with 14 bases spanning the gap. The CDR3 loop spans 13 amino acids. The germline CDR1 and CDR2 sequences are SGHTA and FQGNSA. Here the CDR3 DNA reads TGTGCCAGCAGCCGGAATCTGGGGGGCGAGCAGTACTTC. It is translated as CASSRNLGGEQYF.

The chain is built from TRBV20-1 and TRBJ2-1; 13 nucleotides line up with TRBD2. V dropped 1 base and J dropped 6; count of bases not matched to a gene: 9. CDR1 DFQATT and CDR2 SNEGSKA come from the germline V gene (reference sequence). This CDR3 comprises 17 residues. CDR3 region: CSARGVPGLAGPNEQFF. In nucleotides, the CDR3 is TGCAGTGCTAGAGGGGTCCCGGGACTAGCGGGACCCAATGAGCAGTTCTTC.

This clonotype has only a few counts. V is TRBV4-2 and J is TRBJ2-1; D may be TRBD1 or TRBD2 (5 bases each). Germline CDR1 is LGHNA and CDR2 is YNFKEQ. The CDR3 sequence is 14 residues long. V shed 10 bases and J shed 2 bases, with 15 bases lying between them. The DNA of the CDR3 is TGTGCCATCGGCGAGGGGACGACCTACAATGAGCAGTTCTTC. Its translation is CAIGEGTTYNEQFF.

There are a few counts of this clonotype. This chain connects TRBV5-1 to TRBJ2-3; 10 positions agree with TRBD1. Germline lookup yields CDR1 SGHRS and CDR2 YFSETQ. The CDR3 consists of 16 residues. Losses at the gene ends were 0 bases for V and 6 bases for J; bases not matched to a gene: 7. The CDR3: CASSLVVTGGGDTQYF. The DNA for the CDR3 is TGCGCCAGCAGCTTGGTGGTGACAGGGGGCGGGGATACGCAGTATTTT.

The CDR3 loop reads CASSLAGQRVNEQYF. The CDR3 DNA is TGTGCCAGCAGCTTAGCGGGCCAGCGGGTGAACGAGCAGTACTTC. The V call is TRBV7-2, the J call TRBJ2-7; a weak D match, TRBD2 (6 bases). This CDR3 has 15 residues. Trimming removed 0 bases at V and 5 bases at J, with 14 bases between. The V gene's germline CDR1 is SGHTA and CDR2 FQGNSA.